The rows below give T cell receptor beta chains drawn from one sample of a study of cytomegalovirus exposure and HLA in healthy donors. The table came from immunoSEQ multiplex PCR; TCRdb's copy has only in-frame clones and leaves some out. The profile shows 130,000 or so clones, roughly 70% of them singletons. Sample: PBMCs. The receptors were sampled from a woman in her thirties or forties in good health and CMV-seropositive. CDR3s include the opening cysteine and the closing phenylalanine or tryptophan. A D gene is named only where the DNA matches it firmly. Only some rows state a clone size, as once, few, many or a class for expanded clones.

cdr3_aa cdr3_nt j_call v_call d_call clone_size
CATSRVGDSAFYGYTF TGTGCCACCAGCAGAGTTGGGGACAGCGCCTTCTATGGCTACACCTTC TRBJ1-2 TRBV15 TRBD1 once
CATSRGQVNTEAFF TGTGCCACCAGCAGGGGACAGGTGAACACTGAAGCTTTCTTT TRBJ1-1 TRBV15 TRBD1 NA
CASSPEGSNSPLHF TGTGCCAGCTCACCGGAGGGAAGTAATTCACCCCTCCACTTT TRBJ1-6 TRBV18 NA few
CASSLGGWEQYF TGTGCCAGCAGCTTAGGAGGTTGGGAGCAGTACTTC TRBJ2-7 TRBV7-2 NA NA
CASSQVGGAGTQYF TGTGCCAGCAGCCAAGTCGGGGGGGCGGGTACGCAGTATTTT TRBJ2-3 TRBV14 TRBD2 NA
CASSKVVGQGDFNTEAFF TGTGCCAGCAGCAAAGTTGTTGGACAGGGGGATTTTAACACTGAAGCTTTCTTT TRBJ1-1 TRBV21-1 NA NA
CASTDGTGQINIYGYTF TGTGCCAGTACCGATGGGACAGGTCAAATCAACATATATGGCTACACCTTC TRBJ1-2 TRBV19 TRBD1 NA
CALGLAGGFAYEQYF TGTGCCTTGGGACTAGCGGGGGGTTTCGCCTACGAGCAGTACTTC TRBJ2-7 TRBV30 TRBD2 NA
CASSLASGGPKDEQFF TGTGCCAGCAGCTTAGCTAGCGGGGGGCCAAAGGATGAGCAGTTCTTC TRBJ2-1 TRBV7-2 TRBD2 NA
CASSLGIGTGNHEQYF TGTGCCAGCAGTTTAGGGATTGGGACAGGGAACCACGAGCAGTACTTC TRBJ2-7 TRBV27 TRBD1 NA
CASSLERGFDSPLHF TGCGCCAGCAGCTTGGAAAGGGGTTTCGATTCACCCCTCCACTTT TRBJ1-6 TRBV5-1 NA once
CASSEVSGGNQPQHF TGTGCCAGCAGTGAAGTATCGGGGGGCAATCAGCCCCAGCATTTT TRBJ1-5 TRBV2 NA NA
CASRTGSSGNTIYF TGTGCCAGCAGGACAGGGAGTAGTGGAAACACCATATATTTT TRBJ1-3 TRBV6-6 TRBD1 NA
CASSITGTGDYEQYF TGCGCCAGCAGCATCACCGGGACAGGGGATTACGAGCAGTACTTC TRBJ2-7 TRBV4-1 TRBD1 NA
CASSVVAAEGNTEAFF TGTGCCAGCAGCGTAGTGGCGGCCGAAGGGAACACTGAAGCTTTCTTT TRBJ1-1 TRBV9 NA once
CASRQDRGRETQYF TGTGCCAGCAGGCAAGACAGGGGGCGAGAGACCCAGTACTTC TRBJ2-5 TRBV7-2 TRBD1 NA
CASSQVTGVNQPQHF TGCGCCAGCAGCCAAGTGACAGGGGTTAATCAGCCCCAGCATTTT TRBJ1-5 TRBV4-1 TRBD1 few
CASRYRDVGQPQHF TGTGCCAGCAGATACAGGGATGTGGGTCAGCCCCAGCATTTT TRBJ1-5 TRBV28 NA NA
CAWSVQSGVLGANVLTF TGTGCCTGGAGTGTACAAAGCGGGGTTCTAGGGGCCAACGTCCTGACTTTC TRBJ2-6 TRBV30 TRBD2 NA
CASSFWTGEETQYF TGTGCCAGCAGCTTTTGGACAGGGGAAGAGACCCAGTACTTC TRBJ2-5 TRBV5-4 TRBD1 NA
CASSSRGYTEAFF TGTGCCAGCAGCTCCAGGGGGTACACTGAAGCTTTCTTT TRBJ1-1 TRBV28 TRBD1 NA
CASSPPPGTVPNTEAFF TGTGCCAGCTCACCACCTCCAGGGACAGTCCCGAACACTGAAGCTTTCTTT TRBJ1-1 TRBV18 TRBD1 NA
CARSAGTGEAFF TGTGCCAGAAGTGCCGGGACTGGAGAAGCTTTCTTT TRBJ1-1 TRBV5-3 NA once
CASSLEYQETQYF TGTGCCAGCAGCTTAGAGTACCAAGAGACCCAGTACTTC TRBJ2-5 TRBV5-4 NA NA
CASSPGQRNTGELFF TGTGCCAGCTCACCTGGACAGCGGAACACCGGGGAGCTGTTTTTT TRBJ2-2 TRBV18 NA NA
CASSQDRGHSKNIQYF TGTGCCAGCAGCCAAGACAGGGGGCATTCCAAAAACATTCAGTACTTC TRBJ2-4 TRBV11-1 TRBD1 NA
CASSLPGGLASDTQYF TGCGCCAGCAGCTTGCCAGGGGGACTAGCGTCGGATACGCAGTATTTT TRBJ2-3 TRBV5-1 TRBD2 few
CASGTGSRQFF TGTGCTAGTGGGACCGGGTCTAGACAGTTCTTC TRBJ2-1 TRBV12-5 NA NA
CASSQSSSGNTIYF TGTGCCAGCAGCCAATCGAGCTCTGGAAACACCATATATTTT TRBJ1-3 TRBV4-2 NA NA
CAWRPRRRGGYTF TGTGCCTGGAGACCCCGGCGCCGAGGTGGCTACACCTTC TRBJ1-2 TRBV30 NA NA
CASSSRDRGDYGYTF TGTGCCAGTAGTAGCCGGGACAGGGGAGACTATGGCTACACCTTC TRBJ1-2 TRBV19 TRBD1 NA
CASSLAQSTDTQYF TGTGCCAGCAGCCTCGCCCAGAGCACAGATACGCAGTATTTT TRBJ2-3 TRBV5-4 NA few
CASSQIADRGPTSGRAAQYF TGTGCCAGCAGCCAGATAGCGGACAGGGGACCTACTAGCGGGAGGGCCGCGCAGTACTTC TRBJ2-7 TRBV27 TRBD2 few
CASSAGTGDYEQYF TGTGCCAGCAGTGCCGGGACAGGGGACTACGAGCAGTACTTC TRBJ2-7 TRBV2 TRBD1 NA
CAGRLAGADTGELFF TGTGCCGGAAGACTAGCGGGAGCGGACACCGGGGAGCTGTTTTTT TRBJ2-2 TRBV30 TRBD2 few
CASSLAGTGDGNEQFF TGCGCCAGCAGCTTGGCCGGGACAGGGGACGGGAATGAGCAGTTCTTC TRBJ2-1 TRBV5-1 TRBD1 NA
CASSWDSGTEAFF TGTGCCAGCAGCTGGGACAGCGGCACTGAAGCTTTCTTT TRBJ1-1 TRBV21-1 NA NA
CASSIGQDRGGQPQHF TGTGCCAGTAGTATAGGCCAAGACAGGGGGGGTCAGCCCCAGCATTTT TRBJ1-5 TRBV19 TRBD1 NA
CASSQDSGVRTSYNEQFF TGCGCCAGCAGCCAAGATTCCGGGGTCCGAACGTCCTACAATGAGCAGTTCTTC TRBJ2-1 TRBV4-3 NA NA
CASSQDTRAGTEAFF TGCGCCAGCAGCCAAGATACAAGGGCGGGCACTGAAGCTTTCTTT TRBJ1-1 TRBV4-3 NA NA
CASSLAGSYEQYF TGTGCCAGCAGCCTCGCGGGGTCTTACGAGCAGTACTTC TRBJ2-7 TRBV9 NA NA
CASRASGADGTQYF TGTGCCAGCAGAGCTAGCGGGGCCGACGGTACGCAGTATTTT TRBJ2-3 TRBV6-4 TRBD2 NA
CASSIRVGDYGYTF TGTGCCAGTAGTATCCGGGTTGGAGACTATGGCTACACCTTC TRBJ1-2 TRBV19 NA NA
CATSRDGGRPRELFF TGTGCCACCAGCAGAGACGGCGGGAGACCCCGGGAGCTGTTTTTT TRBJ2-2 TRBV15 TRBD2 NA
CSVETGTGGLGEQFF TGCAGCGTTGAAACCGGGACCGGGGGTTTGGGTGAGCAGTTCTTC TRBJ2-1 TRBV29-1 NA NA
CASSLAMLAVSSYNEQFF TGTGCCAGCAGCTTGGCCATGCTAGCGGTGAGCTCCTACAATGAGCAGTTCTTC TRBJ2-1 TRBV5-8 TRBD2 NA
CANRRDPSYEQYF TGTGCCAACCGCCGGGATCCATCCTACGAGCAGTACTTC TRBJ2-7 TRBV2 NA once
CASSQEALNEKLFF TGCGCCAGCAGCCAAGAGGCATTGAACGAAAAACTGTTTTTT TRBJ1-4 TRBV4-3 NA NA
CASSPGGENNEQFF TGTGCCAGCAGTCCGGGGGGGGAGAACAATGAGCAGTTCTTC TRBJ2-1 TRBV28 TRBD2 NA
CASSLDLLTGEETQYF TGCGCCAGCAGCTTGGACCTTTTGACAGGGGAAGAGACCCAGTACTTC TRBJ2-5 TRBV5-1 TRBD1 NA
CASRTSGALNEQFF TGTGCCAGCCGCACTAGCGGGGCGTTGAATGAGCAGTTCTTC TRBJ2-1 TRBV7-2 TRBD2 NA
CASSLGPRLAGGPREQYF TGTGCCAGCAGCTTAGGGCCCAGACTAGCGGGAGGGCCGAGGGAGCAGTACTTC TRBJ2-7 TRBV7-2 TRBD2 NA
CASSLGGAGGQQETQYF TGTGCCAGCAGCTTAGGTGGAGCGGGGGGCCAACAAGAGACCCAGTACTTC TRBJ2-5 TRBV7-3 TRBD2 NA
CASSQDLTAGNTIYF TGTGCCAGCAGCCAAGATCTAACAGCTGGAAACACCATATATTTT TRBJ1-3 TRBV14 NA NA
CASSGGGTVSGELFF TGTGCCAGCAGCGGCGGAGGGACCGTCTCCGGGGAGCTGTTTTTT TRBJ2-2 TRBV9 NA NA
CASSQVSSQGAEKLFF TGCGCCAGCAGCCAAGTTAGCAGCCAGGGGGCTGAAAAACTGTTTTTT TRBJ1-4 TRBV4-3 TRBD1 NA
CASSQETDSRGYTF TGTGCCAGCAGCCAAGAGACAGACTCCCGGGGCTACACCTTC TRBJ1-2 TRBV4-2 NA NA